Below, one T cell receptor beta chain is given with its context. Its antigen is undetermined. Profiled with immunoSEQ multiplex PCR; TCRdb holds only in-frame clones, not every one. The repertoire holds 20,000 to 25,000 clones, with 75% to 80% as singletons. The data stem from a study of early stage breast cancer tumors. Study conclusions and caveats: Compared with adjacent normal breast tissue, tumors showed around 2.7-fold greater T cell density and higher clonality. Unsorted bulk genomic DNA sequencing lacked pairing and functional marker data. Commonly generated sequences made up most enriched TCRB sequences shared between patients.

Germline lookup yields CDR1 SGDLS and CDR2 YYNGEE. This CDR3 comprises 15 residues. Trimming cost V 0 bases and J 3 bases; bases outside gene matches: 3. V gene TRBV9 combines with J gene TRBJ1-2; 9 bases line up with TRBD1. The sequence derives from a person between 55 and 69 years old with breast cancer. What was sequenced was blood. CDR3 in amino acids: CASSVGGQGHYGYTF. The CDR3 coding sequence is TGTGCCAGCAGCGTAGGGGGACAGGGACACTATGGCTACACCTTC.